The T cell receptor beta chain under discussion was sequenced for a study of blood T cell repertoires in COVID-19. Study summary: Acute and convalescent COVID-19 specimens originated in the United States, Italy and Spain. Sample material is recorded as cDNA or gDNA derived from T cells, B-cell-depleted T cells, or PBMCs.

Original processing notes: Nucleated cell number was recorded as an estimate derived from reference gene primer amplification. Profiled with immunoSEQ multiplex PCR; TCRdb holds only in-frame clones, not every one. The V and J calls and the clone size are those of that table, but D and trimming were determined from the DNA. The sample shows around 120,000 clones, roughly 90% of them seen only once. Trimming cost V 4 bases and J 8 bases; bases outside gene matches: 7. The V gene's germline CDR1 is LGHNA and CDR2 YNFKEQ. This CDR3 comprises 15 residues. The sequence came from a man in his sixties or seventies who had recovered from COVID-19. The specimen sequenced was peripheral blood. This chain links TRBV4-2 with TRBJ1-6; TRBD1 agrees at 8 bases. This CDR3 is CASSRAGGADSPLHF. CDR3 coding DNA: TGTGCCAGCAGCCGGGCAGGGGGCGCGGATTCACCCCTCCACTTT.